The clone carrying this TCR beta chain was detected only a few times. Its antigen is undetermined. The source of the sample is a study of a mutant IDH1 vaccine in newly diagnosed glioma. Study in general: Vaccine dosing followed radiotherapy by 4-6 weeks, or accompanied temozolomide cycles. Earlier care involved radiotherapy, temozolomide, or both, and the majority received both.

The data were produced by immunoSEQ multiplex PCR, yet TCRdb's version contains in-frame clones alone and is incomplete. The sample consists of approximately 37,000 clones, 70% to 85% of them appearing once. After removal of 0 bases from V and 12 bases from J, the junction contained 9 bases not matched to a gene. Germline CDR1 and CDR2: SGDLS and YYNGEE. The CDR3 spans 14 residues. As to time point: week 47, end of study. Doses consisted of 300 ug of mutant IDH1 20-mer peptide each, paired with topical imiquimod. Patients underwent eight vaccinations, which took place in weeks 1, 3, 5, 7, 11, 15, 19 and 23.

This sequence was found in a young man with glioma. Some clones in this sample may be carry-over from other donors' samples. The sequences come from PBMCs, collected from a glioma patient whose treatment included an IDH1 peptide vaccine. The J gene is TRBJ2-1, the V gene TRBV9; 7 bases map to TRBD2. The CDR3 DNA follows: TGTGCCAGCAGCGTAGTGGAGCGGGATTTTCCGCAGTTCTTC. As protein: CASSVVERDFPQFF.